The source of this T cell receptor beta chain is a study of shared clonotypes between healthy human individuals. On this clone: Its antigen is currently unknown.

Study findings and constraints: Non-shared clonotypes were found to have lower generation probabilities than the clonotypes that were shared by all four of the sorted-subset donors.

This CDR3 spans 12 amino acids. Germline CDR1 is SQVTM and CDR2 is ANQGSEA. V lost 6 bases, J lost 12 bases, and 13 bases stayed unmatched. Sequencing was performed with immunoSEQ multiplex PCR; in TCRdb, only in-frame clones are kept and a portion is missing. Of 2.3 million or so clones listed, approximately 93% were seen once; the top ten hold 0.3% to 0.4%. This clonotype was obtained from a man between 18 and 35 years old in good health. Some clones in this sample may be carry-over from other donors' samples. The sequenced sample was naive CD4+ T cells from PBMCs. Subset given: CD45RA+ positively selected. V usage is TRBV29-1 and J usage is TRBJ2-7; the match to TRBD2 covers 8 bases. CDR3: CSVVGGAEDPYF. The CDR3 DNA sequence: TGCAGCGTCGTCGGGGGGGCCGAGGATCCGTACTTC.